This TCR beta chain emerged from a study of T cell repertoires in ileal Crohn's disease (dated by TCRdb to about 2019). For the study in its entirety: The median duration of disease was 7.9 years, and at the time of surgery 35% of patients were active smokers. Endoscopic postoperative recurrence was defined as a Rutgeerts score above i0. Every patient underwent surgery because of a complication, which was stricturing disease in around 61% of cases and penetrating disease in approximately 40%. The study was conducted in parallel with a multicentre cohort built to find predictors of early endoscopic recurrence after ileocolonic resection. TCR repertoire analysis was done in fewer than 65 Crohn's disease patients from a prospective multicentre cohort. A total of around 150 mucosal samples from some 60 patients were sequenced, with samples obtained at several locations on the surgical specimen and at postoperative endoscopy. About half of the patients received postoperative therapy: about 10 received thiopurines and around 19 received anti-TNF agents.

Points on this clone: The antigen it recognizes is unknown. One end of the junction is discordant with germline, which a read error may explain.

From the germline V gene, CDR1 is SGHRS and CDR2 is YFSETQ. From its cysteine to its phenylalanine, the CDR3 spans 13 amino acids. The entry retains the CDR3 DNA only, 39 bases that are in frame from base 1. For commercial TCRB immunosequencing, about 500 nanograms of biopsy DNA were submitted for each sample. Adaptive Biotechnology amplified CDR3 regions from genomic DNA with a two-step multiplex PCR that controlled for amplification bias. In the first PCR, primers covered every V and J gene segment, and in the second PCR, barcodes and Illumina adapters were added. An Illumina instrument was used to sequence the CDR3 libraries. For the original study's pipeline: Analysis combined the vendor-provided pipelines with custom analysis of raw data in R/Bioconductor under R version 3.3.0. Clonality, ranging from 0 to 1, was calculated as the inverse of the normalised Shannon entropy of all productive clones. The repertoire share taken up by the top 100 clones defined high-frequency clones, and only clones that passed a 95% confidence test were kept. The Simpson index measured repertoire diversity, and the Morisita-Horn index measured overlap between samples. The table was pulled from immuneACCESS by TCRdb, which kept in-frame rearrangements only. Such tables lose some clones; where checked, under half of the loss comes from unresolved V genes, and the rest has no known cause. V, J and clone size reflect that table, while D and trimming were determined from the DNA. The sample has approximately 3,700 clones on record, about 70% of them singletons. Around 12% of the sample goes to the ten largest clones.

Adults with ileal or ileocolonic Crohn's disease and an indication for ileocolonic resection were eligible for inclusion. Before DNA extraction, whole ileal mucosal biopsies were kept frozen at -80 degrees C. Genomic DNA was extracted from frozen whole biopsies with a TRizol-based method and quantified on a NanoDrop 2000 spectrophotometer. Study-level results and caveats: Mucosal CD4 and CD8 T cells were sorted and sequenced only in a subgroup of patients, the size of which was not stated. Sorted CD8 T cells carried more high-frequency clones than CD4 T cells, suggesting mucosal expansions were mainly CD8. Compared with non-smokers, patients who were active smokers at surgery showed a significantly higher proportion of clonal expansions (about 25% vs 18%, p=0.02). Higher high-frequency clone percentages at surgery were associated with endoscopic recurrence; all patients with clonality above 26.8% (18/57) had recurrence.

Sequenced: ileal tissue. The sequence was collected from an adult with Crohn's disease. The chain links TRBV5-1 with TRBJ2-3; no confident D gene assignment can be made. CDR3 region: CASSSTSTDTQYF. The sequenced DNA: TGTGCCAGCAGCTCCACTAGCACAGATACGCAGTATTTT.